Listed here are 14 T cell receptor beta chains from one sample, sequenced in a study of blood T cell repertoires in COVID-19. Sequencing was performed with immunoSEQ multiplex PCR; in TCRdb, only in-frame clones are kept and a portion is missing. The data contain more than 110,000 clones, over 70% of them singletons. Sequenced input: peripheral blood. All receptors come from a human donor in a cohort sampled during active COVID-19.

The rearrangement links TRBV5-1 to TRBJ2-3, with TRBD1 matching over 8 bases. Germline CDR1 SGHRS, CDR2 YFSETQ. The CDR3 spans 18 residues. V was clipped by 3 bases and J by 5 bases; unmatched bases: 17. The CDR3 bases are TGCGCCAGCAGCTCAGACCCCCCCGGGCAGGGGGCAGGAGATACGCAGTATTTT. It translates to CASSSDPPGQGAGDTQYF. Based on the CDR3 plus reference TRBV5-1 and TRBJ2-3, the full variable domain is KAGVTQTPRYLIKTRGQQVTLSCSPISGHRSVSWYQQTPGQGLQFLFEYFSETQRNKGNFPGRFSGRQFSNSRSEMNVSTLELGDSALYLCASSSDPPGQGAGDTQYFGPGTRLTVL.

CDR3 DNA: TGTGCCAGCAGCTTAGGGCTAGCGGAGGGCACAGATACGCAGTATTTT. Amino acids: CASSLGLAEGTDTQYF. The chain combines TRBV11-2 with TRBJ2-3, with 7 bases aligning to TRBD2. CDR3 size: 16 residues. The V segment lost 1 base and the J segment 1 base; nucleotides outside the gene matches: 5. Per the germline V gene, CDR1 is SGHAT and CDR2 is FQNNGV.

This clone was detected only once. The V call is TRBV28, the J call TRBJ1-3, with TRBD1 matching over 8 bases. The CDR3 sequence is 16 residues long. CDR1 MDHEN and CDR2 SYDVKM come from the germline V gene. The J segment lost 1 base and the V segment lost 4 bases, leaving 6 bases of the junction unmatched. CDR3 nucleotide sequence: TGTGCCAGCAGTTCCCAGGGGGCACGGTCTGGAAACACCATATATTTT. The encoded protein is CASSSQGARSGNTIYF.

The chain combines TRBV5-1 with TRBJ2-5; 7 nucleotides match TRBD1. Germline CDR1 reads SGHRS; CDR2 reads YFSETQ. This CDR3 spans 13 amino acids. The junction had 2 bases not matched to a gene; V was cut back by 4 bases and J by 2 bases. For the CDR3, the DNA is TGCGCCAGCAGCCTACAGGGGCAAGAGACCCAGTACTTC. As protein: CASSLQGQETQYF.

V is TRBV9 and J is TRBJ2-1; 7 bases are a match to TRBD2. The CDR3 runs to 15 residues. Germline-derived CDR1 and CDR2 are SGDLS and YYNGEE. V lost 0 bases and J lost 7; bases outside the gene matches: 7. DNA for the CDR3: TGTGCCAGCAGCGTAGGGGGCGGGAGAGGGAATGAGCAGTTCTTC. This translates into CASSVGGGRGNEQFF.

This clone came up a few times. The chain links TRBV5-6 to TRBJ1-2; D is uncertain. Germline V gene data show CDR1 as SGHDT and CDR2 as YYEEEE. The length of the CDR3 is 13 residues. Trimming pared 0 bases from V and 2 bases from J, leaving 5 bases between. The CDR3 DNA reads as TGTGCCAGCAGCTTGGGCAGAAACTATGGCTACACCTTC. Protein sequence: CASSLGRNYGYTF.

DNA of the CDR3: TGTGCCAGCACCACGGTACTAGCGGGGGGAGAGCAGTTCTTC. Protein sequence: CASTTVLAGGEQFF. The J gene is TRBJ2-1, the V gene TRBV3-1 (or the pseudogene TRBV3-2); 12 bases map to TRBD2. The CDR3 covers 14 residues. Germline V gene lookup returns CDR1 LGHDT and CDR2 YNNKEL (reference sequence). The V and J ends lost 7 bases and 10 bases, in that order; junction bases with no gene match: 8.

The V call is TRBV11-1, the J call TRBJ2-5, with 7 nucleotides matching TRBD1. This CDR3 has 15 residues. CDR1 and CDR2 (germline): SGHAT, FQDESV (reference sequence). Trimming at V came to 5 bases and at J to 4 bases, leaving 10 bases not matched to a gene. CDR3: CASSRQGHLTETQYF. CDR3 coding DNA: TGTGCCAGCAGCCGACAGGGTCACCTAACAGAGACCCAGTACTTC.

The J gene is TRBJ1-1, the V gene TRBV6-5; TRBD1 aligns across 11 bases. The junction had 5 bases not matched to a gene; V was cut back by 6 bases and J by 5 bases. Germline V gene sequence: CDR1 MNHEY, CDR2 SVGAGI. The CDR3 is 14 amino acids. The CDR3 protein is CASSRDRGKTEAFF. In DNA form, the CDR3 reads TGTGCCAGCAGCCGGGACAGGGGGAAAACTGAAGCTTTCTTT.

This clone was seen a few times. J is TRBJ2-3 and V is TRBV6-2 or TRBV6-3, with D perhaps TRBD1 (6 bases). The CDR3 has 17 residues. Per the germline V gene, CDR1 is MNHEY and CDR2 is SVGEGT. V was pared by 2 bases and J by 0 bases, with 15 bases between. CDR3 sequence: CASSYRTGSSSTDTQYF. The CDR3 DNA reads TGTGCCAGCAGTTACAGAACAGGGTCGTCTAGCACAGATACGCAGTATTTT.

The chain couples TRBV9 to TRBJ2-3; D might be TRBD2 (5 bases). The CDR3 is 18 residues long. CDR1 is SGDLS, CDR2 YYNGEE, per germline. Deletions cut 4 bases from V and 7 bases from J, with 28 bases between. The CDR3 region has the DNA TGTGCCAGCAGCCCCCGCCCTTTAGGCGCGAGGGATGGACATACGCAGTATTTT. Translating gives CASSPRPLGARDGHTQYF.

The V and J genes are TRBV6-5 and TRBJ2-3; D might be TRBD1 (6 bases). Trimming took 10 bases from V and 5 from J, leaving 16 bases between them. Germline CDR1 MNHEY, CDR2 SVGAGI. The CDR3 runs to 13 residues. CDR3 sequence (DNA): TGTGCCACGAGGGGGAGTGTAATAGATACGCAGTATTTT. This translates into CATRGSVIDTQYF.

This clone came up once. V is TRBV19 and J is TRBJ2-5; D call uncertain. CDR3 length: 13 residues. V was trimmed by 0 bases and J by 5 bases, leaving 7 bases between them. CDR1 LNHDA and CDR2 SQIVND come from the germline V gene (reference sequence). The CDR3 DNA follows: TGTGCCAGTAGTATAGATAGATCGGAGACCCAGTACTTC. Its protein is CASSIDRSETQYF.

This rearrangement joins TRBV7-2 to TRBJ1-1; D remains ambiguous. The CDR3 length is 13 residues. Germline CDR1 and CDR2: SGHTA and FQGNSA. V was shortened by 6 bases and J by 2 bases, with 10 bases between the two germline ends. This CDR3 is CASSSTLNTEAFF. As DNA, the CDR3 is TGTGCCAGCAGTTCCACATTAAACACTGAAGCTTTCTTT.